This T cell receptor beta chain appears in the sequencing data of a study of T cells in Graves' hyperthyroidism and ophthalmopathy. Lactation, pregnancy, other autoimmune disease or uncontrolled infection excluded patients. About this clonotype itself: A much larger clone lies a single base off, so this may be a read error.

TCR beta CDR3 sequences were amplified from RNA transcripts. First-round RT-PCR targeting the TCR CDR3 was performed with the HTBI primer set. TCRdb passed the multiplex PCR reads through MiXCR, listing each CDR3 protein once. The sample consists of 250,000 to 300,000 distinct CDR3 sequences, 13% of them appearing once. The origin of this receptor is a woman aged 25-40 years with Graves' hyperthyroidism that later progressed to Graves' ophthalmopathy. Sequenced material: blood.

The CDR3 DNA follows: TGTGCCAGCAGCTTAGCCCCCGGGACATGGGGACAACGAGATCGGTACTTC. This translates into CASSLAPGTWGQRDRYF. The chain joins TRBV7-6 to TRBJ2-5; D perhaps matches TRBD1 (6 bases). Looked up from germline, CDR1 is SGHVS and CDR2 is FNYEAQ. V was cut by 0 bases and J by 13 bases, with 27 bases left in between. The CDR3 length is 17 residues.